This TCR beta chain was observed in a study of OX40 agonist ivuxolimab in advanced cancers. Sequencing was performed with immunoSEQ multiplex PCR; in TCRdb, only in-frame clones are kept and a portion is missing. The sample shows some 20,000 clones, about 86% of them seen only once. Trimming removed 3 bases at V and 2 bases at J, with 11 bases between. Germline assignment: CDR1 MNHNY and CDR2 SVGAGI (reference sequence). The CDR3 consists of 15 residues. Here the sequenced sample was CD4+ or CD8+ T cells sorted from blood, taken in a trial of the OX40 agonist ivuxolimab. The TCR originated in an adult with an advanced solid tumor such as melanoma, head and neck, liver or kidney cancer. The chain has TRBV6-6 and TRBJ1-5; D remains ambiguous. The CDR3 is CASSYYTRGNQPQHF. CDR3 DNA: TGTGCCAGCAGTTATTATACTCGGGGCAATCAGCCCCAGCATTTT.